A selection of T cell receptor beta chains follows, all from one sample in a study of cytomegalovirus exposure and HLA in healthy donors. Only in-frame clones appear in the TCRdb table, and some are missing; sequencing was by immunoSEQ multiplex PCR. The top ten hold 2% to 2.5% of the sample, which has 110,000 to 150,000 clones, about 85% seen once. The sample consisted of PBMCs. These receptors were taken from a boy aged 2 to 10 in good health and CMV-seronegative. The CDR3 runs from the conserved cysteine through the conserved F or W. D genes are given only for firm matches. Rows may omit the clone size; those that give it use once, few, many or a size class.

V gene: TRBV7-2; D gene: -; J gene: TRBJ2-3; clone size: few; CDR3 protein: CASSLYAGTTDTQYF; CDR3 DNA: TGTGCCAGCAGCTTATATGCGGGGACCACAGATACGCAGTATTTT
V gene: TRBV7-8; D gene: -; J gene: TRBJ2-5; clone size: -; CDR3 protein: CASSKTGSPETQYF; CDR3 DNA: TGTGCCAGCAGTAAAACAGGGAGCCCAGAGACCCAGTACTTC
V gene: TRBV6-5; D gene: -; J gene: TRBJ2-3; clone size: -; CDR3 protein: CASSRSDTQYF; CDR3 DNA: TGTGCCAGCAGTCGGTCAGATACGCAGTATTTT
V gene: TRBV13; D gene: TRBD1; J gene: TRBJ2-7; clone size: -; CDR3 protein: CASRTWTGTYEQYF; CDR3 DNA: TGTGCCAGCAGGACCTGGACAGGGACCTACGAGCAGTACTTC
V gene: TRBV10-2; D gene: TRBD2; J gene: TRBJ2-1; clone size: -; CDR3 protein: CASRRTSGDSYNEQFF; CDR3 DNA: TGCGCCAGCAGACGGACTAGCGGGGACTCCTACAATGAGCAGTTCTTC
V gene: TRBV7-2; D gene: -; J gene: TRBJ2-3; clone size: -; CDR3 protein: CASSLVRSTDTQYF; CDR3 DNA: TGTGCCAGCAGCTTAGTCCGGAGCACAGATACGCAGTATTTT
V gene: TRBV29-1; D gene: -; J gene: TRBJ1-2; clone size: -; CDR3 protein: CSVEDRNYGYTF; CDR3 DNA: TGCAGCGTTGAAGACAGGAACTATGGCTACACCTTC
V gene: TRBV9; D gene: -; J gene: TRBJ1-1; clone size: -; CDR3 protein: CASSAPSGDPEAFF; CDR3 DNA: TGTGCCAGCAGCGCCCCGTCGGGGGACCCTGAAGCTTTCTTT
V gene: TRBV29-1; D gene: -; J gene: TRBJ2-5; clone size: -; CDR3 protein: CSVVSGQETQYF; CDR3 DNA: TGCAGCGTTGTGAGCGGCCAAGAGACCCAGTACTTC
V gene: TRBV13; D gene: -; J gene: TRBJ2-7; clone size: -; CDR3 protein: CASSVGTTYEQYF; CDR3 DNA: TGTGCCAGCAGCGTAGGCACCACCTACGAGCAGTACTTC
V gene: TRBV6-1; D gene: TRBD1; J gene: TRBJ1-2; clone size: -; CDR3 protein: CASSAARGQGDGYTF; CDR3 DNA: TGTGCCAGCAGTGCGGCCAGGGGGCAAGGGGATGGCTACACCTTC
V gene: TRBV11-1; D gene: TRBD2; J gene: TRBJ2-7; clone size: once; CDR3 protein: CASSLGGGAGGSSYEQYF; CDR3 DNA: TGTGCCAGCAGCTTAGGAGGTGGTGCGGGAGGTTCCTCCTACGAGCAGTACTTC
V gene: TRBV5-4; D gene: -; J gene: TRBJ1-1; clone size: -; CDR3 protein: CASSLERQYTEAFF; CDR3 DNA: TGTGCCAGCAGCTTGGAACGCCAGTACACTGAAGCTTTCTTT
V gene: TRBV15; D gene: -; J gene: TRBJ1-5; clone size: -; CDR3 protein: CATSRDPQGNQPQHF; CDR3 DNA: TGTGCCACCAGCAGAGATCCCCAGGGGAATCAGCCCCAGCATTTT
V gene: TRBV5-8; D gene: -; J gene: TRBJ1-6; clone size: -; CDR3 protein: CASSLDTSYNSPLHF; CDR3 DNA: TGTGCCAGCAGCTTGGACACCTCCTATAATTCACCCCTCCACTTT
V gene: TRBV7-2; D gene: TRBD1; J gene: TRBJ1-2; clone size: few; CDR3 protein: CASSLATGDQGYTF; CDR3 DNA: TGTGCCAGCAGCTTAGCGACAGGGGACCAGGGCTACACCTTC
V gene: TRBV5-1; D gene: -; J gene: TRBJ2-3; clone size: few; CDR3 protein: CASKVVSTTDTQYF; CDR3 DNA: TGCGCCAGCAAGGTGGTGTCGACGACTGATACGCAGTATTTT
V gene: TRBV9; D gene: TRBD2; J gene: TRBJ2-1; clone size: few; CDR3 protein: CASSLRSGDNPNEQFF; CDR3 DNA: TGTGCCAGCAGCCTCCGGAGCGGGGATAATCCCAATGAGCAGTTCTTC
V gene: TRBV27; D gene: -; J gene: TRBJ1-2; clone size: -; CDR3 protein: CASSPGGGSGYGYTF; CDR3 DNA: TGTGCCAGCAGTCCGGGAGGGGGTTCGGGGTATGGCTACACCTTC
V gene: TRBV9; D gene: -; J gene: TRBJ2-7; clone size: once; CDR3 protein: CASSPKAGLPSPPTYEQYF; CDR3 DNA: TGTGCCAGCAGCCCCAAGGCGGGGCTTCCAAGCCCGCCAACCTACGAGCAGTACTTC
V gene: TRBV9; D gene: -; J gene: TRBJ2-1; clone size: -; CDR3 protein: CASSVQQYNEQFF; CDR3 DNA: TGTGCCAGCAGCGTTCAACAATACAATGAGCAGTTCTTC
V gene: TRBV28; D gene: -; J gene: TRBJ1-5; clone size: once; CDR3 protein: CAAVGHDRVYSNQPQHF; CDR3 DNA: TGTGCCGCAGTTGGACACGACAGAGTCTATAGCAATCAGCCCCAGCATTTT
V gene: TRBV4-2; D gene: TRBD1; J gene: TRBJ1-1; clone size: once; CDR3 protein: CASSQESSDRGLGAEAFF; CDR3 DNA: TGTGCCAGCAGCCAAGAAAGCTCGGACAGGGGGTTGGGCGCTGAAGCTTTCTTT
V gene: TRBV10-3; D gene: TRBD2; J gene: TRBJ2-1; clone size: -; CDR3 protein: CAISESAGGPNEQFF; CDR3 DNA: TGTGCCATCAGTGAGTCAGCGGGAGGGCCCAATGAGCAGTTCTTC
V gene: TRBV6-5; D gene: -; J gene: TRBJ2-5; clone size: -; CDR3 protein: CASSPPQGIQTQYF; CDR3 DNA: TGTGCCAGCAGTCCTCCTCAGGGGATACAGACCCAGTACTTC
V gene: TRBV6-6; D gene: -; J gene: TRBJ1-5; clone size: -; CDR3 protein: CASSPPPQGRGQPQHF; CDR3 DNA: TGTGCCAGCAGTCCACCCCCCCAGGGAAGGGGTCAGCCCCAGCATTTT
V gene: TRBV2; D gene: -; J gene: TRBJ2-1; clone size: -; CDR3 protein: CASSDASPGFSYNEQFF; CDR3 DNA: TGTGCCAGCAGTGATGCATCCCCGGGGTTCTCCTACAATGAGCAGTTCTTC
V gene: TRBV19; D gene: TRBD1; J gene: TRBJ2-1; clone size: -; CDR3 protein: CASRRTHRGPDEQFF; CDR3 DNA: TGTGCCAGTAGGCGGACCCACAGGGGGCCCGATGAGCAGTTCTTC
V gene: TRBV9; D gene: -; J gene: TRBJ2-2; clone size: -; CDR3 protein: CASSVGPRGTGELFF; CDR3 DNA: TGTGCCAGCAGCGTAGGGCCTCGCGGGACCGGGGAGCTGTTTTTT
V gene: TRBV19; D gene: -; J gene: TRBJ1-2; clone size: -; CDR3 protein: CASSIAGGGSRGYTF; CDR3 DNA: TGTGCCAGTAGTATCGCGGGGGGGGGTTCACGCGGCTACACCTTC
V gene: TRBV4-2; D gene: -; J gene: TRBJ2-1; clone size: -; CDR3 protein: CASSQDSAGRGNEQFF; CDR3 DNA: TGTGCCAGCAGCCAAGATTCGGCAGGTCGTGGCAATGAGCAGTTCTTC
V gene: TRBV2; D gene: -; J gene: TRBJ1-2; clone size: few; CDR3 protein: CASSEYIRGKDGYTF; CDR3 DNA: TGTGCCAGCAGTGAATATATACGCGGGAAAGATGGCTACACCTTC
V gene: TRBV7-9; D gene: -; J gene: TRBJ2-2; clone size: -; CDR3 protein: CASSPGHSNTGELFF; CDR3 DNA: TGTGCCAGCAGCCCCGGACACTCGAACACCGGGGAGCTGTTTTTT
V gene: TRBV5-1; D gene: TRBD2; J gene: TRBJ2-7; clone size: -; CDR3 protein: CASSLSGRGSYEQYF; CDR3 DNA: TGCGCCAGCAGCTTGAGCGGGAGGGGATCCTACGAGCAGTACTTC
V gene: TRBV6-5; D gene: TRBD1; J gene: TRBJ2-3; clone size: -; CDR3 protein: CASSTGTGSTDTQYF; CDR3 DNA: TGTGCCAGCTCAACCGGGACAGGGAGCACAGATACGCAGTATTTT
V gene: TRBV6-8; D gene: -; J gene: TRBJ2-7; clone size: -; CDR3 protein: CASNTTPFVHEQYF; CDR3 DNA: TGTGCCAGCAATACTACACCGTTTGTCCACGAGCAGTACTTC
V gene: TRBV5-6; D gene: -; J gene: TRBJ2-5; clone size: -; CDR3 protein: CASSLWPETQYF; CDR3 DNA: TGTGCCAGCAGCTTGTGGCCAGAGACCCAGTACTTC
V gene: TRBV19; D gene: TRBD2; J gene: TRBJ2-1; clone size: -; CDR3 protein: CASSTIPTPGTSGFAEQFF; CDR3 DNA: TGTGCCAGTAGTACTATACCGACTCCCGGGACTAGCGGGTTCGCAGAGCAGTTCTTC
V gene: TRBV6-6; D gene: -; J gene: TRBJ1-2; clone size: -; CDR3 protein: CASSYVGPDYGYTF; CDR3 DNA: TGTGCCAGCAGTTACGTGGGGCCCGACTATGGCTACACCTTC
V gene: TRBV28; D gene: -; J gene: TRBJ2-1; clone size: -; CDR3 protein: CASTYTGEQFF; CDR3 DNA: TGTGCCAGCACTTACACGGGGGAGCAGTTCTTC
V gene: TRBV11-2; D gene: TRBD2; J gene: TRBJ2-7; clone size: -; CDR3 protein: CASSQLAGIYEQYF; CDR3 DNA: TGTGCCAGCAGCCAACTAGCGGGAATCTACGAGCAGTACTTC
V gene: TRBV19; D gene: TRBD1; J gene: TRBJ1-3; clone size: -; CDR3 protein: CASSISRGPGNTIYF; CDR3 DNA: TGTGCCAGTAGTATCAGCAGGGGGCCTGGAAACACCATATATTTT
V gene: TRBV4-3; D gene: -; J gene: TRBJ2-7; clone size: -; CDR3 protein: CASSQELNLYEQYF; CDR3 DNA: TGCGCCAGCAGCCAAGAACTAAACCTCTACGAGCAGTACTTC
V gene: TRBV27; D gene: TRBD2; J gene: TRBJ2-1; clone size: -; CDR3 protein: CASSHRLAGGYNEQFF; CDR3 DNA: TGTGCCAGCAGTCACCGACTAGCGGGAGGGTACAATGAGCAGTTCTTC
V gene: TRBV28; D gene: -; J gene: TRBJ2-7; clone size: -; CDR3 protein: CASNPRGSYEQYF; CDR3 DNA: TGTGCCAGCAACCCTAGGGGATCCTACGAGCAGTACTTC
V gene: TRBV6-5; D gene: -; J gene: TRBJ2-7; clone size: -; CDR3 protein: CASSYTRGQTYEQYF; CDR3 DNA: TGTGCCAGCAGTTATACGCGAGGACAGACATACGAGCAGTACTTC
V gene: TRBV28; D gene: -; J gene: TRBJ1-5; clone size: -; CDR3 protein: CASSFRRTVGNQPQHF; CDR3 DNA: TGTGCCAGCAGTTTCCGCCGGACAGTCGGCAATCAGCCCCAGCATTTT
V gene: TRBV12-5; D gene: TRBD1; J gene: TRBJ1-1; clone size: -; CDR3 protein: CASGSGQGAPNTEAFF; CDR3 DNA: TGTGCTAGTGGTTCGGGACAGGGGGCTCCAAACACTGAAGCTTTCTTT